The clone carrying this T cell receptor beta chain came up a few times. Its antigen is not known. The data originate from a study of beta chain features in type 1 diabetes. The study's findings and limits: The study left unresolved whether HLA type influences TCRB rearrangement. A moderate, significant TCRB CDR3 shortening appeared in type 1 diabetes across four CD4+ subsets. cDNA-based sequencing might over-represent cells highly expressing TCR. A greater similarity of naive, central memory and Treg TCRB repertoires was seen among patients than among healthy donors.

What was sequenced were expressed TCRB transcripts, since all of the isolated RNA had been reverse transcribed. Repertoires were generated with immunoSEQ multiplex PCR, while TCRdb's copy carries only in-frame clones and drops some. Among 500,000 to 700,000 clones listed, roughly 15% were seen once. Trimming removed 7 bases from V and 8 bases from J, with 14 bases in between. CDR1 is SNHLY, CDR2 FYNNEI, per germline. The CDR3 loop spans 12 amino acids. Sequencing used naive CD4+ T cells from blood. The chain joins TRBV2 to TRBJ1-1; a possible D gene is TRBD1 (5 bases). The TCR originated in a man between 18 and 35 years old in good health. CDR3 protein: CASTRGEAEAFF. CDR3 DNA: TGTGCCAGCACCCGGGGGGAGGCCGAAGCTTTCTTT.